This entry describes one TCR beta chain. The data were obtained in a study of response to subunit inactivated influenza vaccine. CDR3 length: 14 amino acids. Germline assignment: CDR1 SGHVS and CDR2 FQNEAQ. Trimming cost V 5 bases and J 7 bases; bases outside gene matches: 6. Using its own MiXCR run on the RT-PCR reads, TCRdb lists one record per CDR3 protein. The table records a few hundred thousand distinct CDR3 sequences, around 20% of them present only once. The receptor's source is a man aged 50-75 years who received an inactivated influenza vaccine. The specimen comprised PBMCs from blood, sampled about 20 months after vaccination. The chain has TRBV7-8 and TRBJ1-5, with 9 bases matching TRBD1. Here the CDR3 DNA reads TGTGCCAGCAGCGGCCGGGACAGGGCCCAGCCCCAGCATTTT. Protein product: CASSGRDRAQPQHF.